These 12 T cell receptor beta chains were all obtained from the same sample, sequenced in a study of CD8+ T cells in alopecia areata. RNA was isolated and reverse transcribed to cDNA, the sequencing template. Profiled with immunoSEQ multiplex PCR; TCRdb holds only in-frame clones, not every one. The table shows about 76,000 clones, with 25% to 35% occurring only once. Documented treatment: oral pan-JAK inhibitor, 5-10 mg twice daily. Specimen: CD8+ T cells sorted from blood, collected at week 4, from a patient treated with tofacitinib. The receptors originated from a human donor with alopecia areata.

CDR3 region: CASSPPVGPYEQYF. DNA of the CDR3: TGTGCCAGCAGTCCGCCAGTAGGTCCCTACGAGCAGTACTTC. The chain has TRBV25-1 and TRBJ2-7; unclear D gene. The CDR3 loop spans 14 amino acids. CDR1 and CDR2 (germline): MGHDK, SYGVNS. V lost 5 bases, J lost 2 bases, and 13 bases lay in between.

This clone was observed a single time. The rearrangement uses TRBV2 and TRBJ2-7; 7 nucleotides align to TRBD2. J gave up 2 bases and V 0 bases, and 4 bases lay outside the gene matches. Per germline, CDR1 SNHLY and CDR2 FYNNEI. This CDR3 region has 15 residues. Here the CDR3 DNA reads TGTGCCAGCAGTGAAGCTGGCGGGAGTACCTACGAGCAGTACTTC. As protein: CASSEAGGSTYEQYF.

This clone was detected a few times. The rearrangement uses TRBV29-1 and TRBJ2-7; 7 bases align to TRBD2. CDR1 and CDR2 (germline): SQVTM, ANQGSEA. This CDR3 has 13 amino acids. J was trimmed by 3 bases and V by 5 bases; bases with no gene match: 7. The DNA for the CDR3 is TGCAGCGTTAAGAGCCTAGCGGACTACGAGCAGTACTTC. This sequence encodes CSVKSLADYEQYF.

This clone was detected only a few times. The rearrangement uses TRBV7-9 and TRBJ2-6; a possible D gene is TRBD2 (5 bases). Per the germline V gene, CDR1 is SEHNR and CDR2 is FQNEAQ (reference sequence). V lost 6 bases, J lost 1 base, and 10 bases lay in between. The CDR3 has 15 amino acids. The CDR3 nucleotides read TGTGCCAGCAGTATTGGGAGTTCTGGGGCCAACGTCCTGACTTTC. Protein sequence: CASSIGSSGANVLTF.

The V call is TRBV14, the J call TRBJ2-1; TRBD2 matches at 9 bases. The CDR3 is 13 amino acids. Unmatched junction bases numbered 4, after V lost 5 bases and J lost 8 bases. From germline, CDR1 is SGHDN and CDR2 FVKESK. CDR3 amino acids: CASSVRGGDEQFF. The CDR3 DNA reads TGTGCCAGCAGCGTTCGCGGGGGGGATGAGCAGTTCTTC.

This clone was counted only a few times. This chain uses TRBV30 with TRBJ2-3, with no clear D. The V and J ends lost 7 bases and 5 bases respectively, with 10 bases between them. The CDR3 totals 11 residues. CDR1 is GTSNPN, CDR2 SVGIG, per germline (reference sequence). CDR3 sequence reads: CALGRVDTQYF. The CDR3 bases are TGTGCCTTGGGCCGTGTAGATACGCAGTATTTT.

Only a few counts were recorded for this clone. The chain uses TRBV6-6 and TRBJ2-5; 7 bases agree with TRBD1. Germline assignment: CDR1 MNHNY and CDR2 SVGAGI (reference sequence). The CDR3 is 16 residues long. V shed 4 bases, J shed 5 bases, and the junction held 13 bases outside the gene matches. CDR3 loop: CASSSQGQAALETQYF. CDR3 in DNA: TGTGCCAGCAGTTCCCAAGGACAGGCGGCTTTGGAGACCCAGTACTTC.

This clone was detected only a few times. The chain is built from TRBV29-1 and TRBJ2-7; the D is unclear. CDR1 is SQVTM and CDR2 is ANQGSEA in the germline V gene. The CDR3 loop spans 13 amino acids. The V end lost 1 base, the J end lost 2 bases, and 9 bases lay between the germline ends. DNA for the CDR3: TGCAGCGTTGAAGTGGACCGCCCCTACGAGCAGTACTTC. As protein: CSVEVDRPYEQYF.

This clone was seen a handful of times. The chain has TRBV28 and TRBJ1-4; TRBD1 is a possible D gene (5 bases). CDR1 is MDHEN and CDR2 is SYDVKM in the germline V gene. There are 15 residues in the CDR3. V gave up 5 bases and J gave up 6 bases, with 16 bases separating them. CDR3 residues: CASSPPGRGDEKLFF. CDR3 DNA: TGTGCCAGCAGTCCCCCCGGACGGGGGGATGAAAAACTGTTTTTT.

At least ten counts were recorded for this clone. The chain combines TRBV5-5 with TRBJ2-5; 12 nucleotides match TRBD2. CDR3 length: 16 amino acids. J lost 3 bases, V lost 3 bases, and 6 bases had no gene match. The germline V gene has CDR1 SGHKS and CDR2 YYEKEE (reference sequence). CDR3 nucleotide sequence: TGTGCCAGCAGCTGGGACCGGACTAGCGGGGAAGAGACCCAGTACTTC. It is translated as CASSWDRTSGEETQYF.

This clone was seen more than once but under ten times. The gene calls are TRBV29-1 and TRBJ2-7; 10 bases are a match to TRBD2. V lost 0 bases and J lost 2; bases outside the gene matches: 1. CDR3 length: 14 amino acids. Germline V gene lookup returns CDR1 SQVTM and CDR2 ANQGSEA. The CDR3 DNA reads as TGCAGCGTTGAAGATACTAGCGGGGCCTACGAGCAGTACTTC. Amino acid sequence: CSVEDTSGAYEQYF.

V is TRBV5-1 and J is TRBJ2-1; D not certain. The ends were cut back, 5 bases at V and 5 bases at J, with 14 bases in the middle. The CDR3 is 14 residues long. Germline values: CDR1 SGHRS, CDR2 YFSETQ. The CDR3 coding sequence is TGCGCCAGCAGTTATCGTCCCGGGCACAATGAGCAGTTCTTC. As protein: CASSYRPGHNEQFF.